Here is one T cell receptor (beta chain) with its context. Its antigen is still unknown. No quality values exist for individual bases; no much larger clone is one base distant. This entry comes from a study of response to subunit inactivated influenza vaccine (dated by TCRdb to 2017 to 2018). At the level of the whole study: Deep quantitative T cell receptor repertoire profiling was used in the study to track responses to a trivalent subunit inactivated influenza vaccine.

The research as a whole found: It was suggested by the authors that each seasonal influenza vaccination may recruit only a limited number of new T cells.

Library preparation employed RT-PCR. The run used an Illumina HiSeq 2500. Clones were called with MiXCR by TCRdb after fastp trimmed the public reads at Q25, and only in-frame beta chains were retained. Entries are consolidated by CDR3 protein sequence, retaining the most common genes and DNA. The sample records roughly 780,000 distinct CDR3 sequences, less than 20% of which are singletons. Roughly a tenth of the sample goes to the ten largest clones. This material consisted of PBMCs from blood, taken around 5 days after vaccination. This receptor was taken from a man aged 45-65 years who received an inactivated influenza vaccine. Donor details come from another sample of the same person, matched by shared clones.

The sequenced DNA: TGCGCCAGCAGCTTTACAGGGCCCCCTTCCTACAATGAGCAGTTCTTC. Its product reads: CASSFTGPPSYNEQFF. The receptor chain draws on TRBV5-1 and TRBJ2-1; 6 matching bases give a weak D call of TRBD1. CDR1 SGHRS and CDR2 YFSETQ were looked up in the germline V gene. The CDR3 has 16 amino acids, counting the end cysteine and phenylalanine. Only the CDR3 part of the read is kept: 48 bases, read in frame from the first base. The germline ends are 13 bases apart after V is trimmed by 2 bases and J by 1 base.